This is a list of T cell receptor beta chains from one sample in a study of shared clonotypes between healthy human individuals. Profiling relied on immunoSEQ multiplex PCR, and the TCRdb table lists in-frame clones only, not all of them. The table includes around 1.5 million clones, roughly 98% detected once. Sequenced: naive CD4+ T cells sorted from blood. These receptors came from a man aged 30 to 39 in good health. Each CDR3 is given with its conserved first and last residue. A D gene is named only where the DNA matches it firmly. For some rows the clone size is stated as once, few or many, or as a class when expanded; others skip it.

j_gene | abundance | d_gene | v_gene | CDR3aa | CDR3nt
TRBJ2-4 | . | TRBD1 | TRBV28 | CASRTGGGIQYF | TGTGCCAGCAGGACAGGGGGCGGCATTCAGTACTTC
TRBJ1-1 | . | . | TRBV19 | CASRLSPSSTNTEAFF | TGTGCCAGTAGGCTCTCCCCAAGTTCAACCAACACTGAAGCTTTCTTT
TRBJ2-7 | . | TRBD2 | TRBV6-6 | CASSPSSGRSHEQYF | TGTGCCAGCAGTCCCTCTAGCGGGAGGTCCCACGAGCAGTACTTC
TRBJ1-5 | . | . | TRBV5-8 | CASTRTGNQPQHF | TGTGCCAGCACCCGGACGGGCAATCAGCCCCAGCATTTT
TRBJ2-7 | . | . | TRBV7-9 | CASSPTGRSGEQYF | TGTGCCAGCAGCCCCACGGGGAGGTCGGGCGAGCAGTACTTC
TRBJ2-2 | . | TRBD1 | TRBV5-1 | CASSWGQGISGELFF | TGCGCCAGCAGCTGGGGACAGGGCATTTCCGGGGAGCTGTTTTTT
TRBJ2-7 | . | TRBD1 | TRBV14 | CASSQLQGQGFYEQYF | TGTGCCAGCAGCCAGCTTCAGGGACAGGGTTTCTACGAGCAGTACTTC
TRBJ2-2 | . | . | TRBV5-1 | CASSLAPFTGELFF | TGCGCCAGCAGCTTGGCGCCCTTCACCGGGGAGCTGTTTTTT
TRBJ2-1 | . | TRBD2 | TRBV7-9 | CASSLGLAGDNEQFF | TGTGCCAGCAGCTTAGGACTAGCGGGAGACAATGAGCAGTTCTTC
TRBJ2-2 | . | . | TRBV15 | CATEDGPPLGAGELFF | TGTGCCACCGAAGACGGGCCACCTCTCGGCGCCGGGGAGCTGTTTTTT
TRBJ1-2 | . | . | TRBV30 | CAWSGGGYTF | TGTGCCTGGAGTGGGGGAGGCTACACCTTC
TRBJ1-4 | . | . | TRBV5-4 | CASSLVASEKLFF | TGTGCCAGCAGCTTGGTAGCGTCGGAAAAACTGTTTTTT
TRBJ2-5 | . | . | TRBV2 | CASSERTGPRNQETQYF | TGTGCCAGCAGTGAAAGAACAGGGCCAAGGAACCAAGAGACCCAGTACTTC
TRBJ1-3 | . | . | TRBV6-1 | CASSALRNGNTIYF | TGTGCCAGCAGTGCTCTCCGGAATGGAAACACCATATATTTT
TRBJ1-2 | . | . | TRBV9 | CASSVNLMGYGYTF | TGTGCCAGCAGCGTTAACTTGATGGGCTATGGCTACACCTTC
TRBJ2-7 | . | . | TRBV5-1 | CASSKSRVTHEQYF | TGCGCCAGCAGCAAGAGCAGGGTCACCCACGAGCAGTACTTC
TRBJ2-7 | . | TRBD2 | TRBV28 | CASRREGPYEQYF | TGTGCCAGCCGCCGGGAGGGGCCCTACGAGCAGTACTTC
TRBJ2-1 | . | TRBD1 | TRBV4-1 | CASSQRDTGTGGNEQFF | TGCGCCAGCAGCCAGCGGGACACCGGGACAGGGGGCAATGAGCAGTTCTTC
TRBJ2-5 | . | TRBD1 | TRBV7-9 | CASTPTTGRETQYF | TGTGCCAGCACCCCAACGACAGGGCGAGAGACCCAGTACTTC
TRBJ2-7 | . | . | TRBV9 | CASSVAIGGLGEQYF | TGTGCCAGCAGCGTAGCTATTGGGGGGCTGGGTGAGCAGTACTTC
TRBJ2-3 | . | . | TRBV28 | CLAHQKTDTQYF | TGTCTAGCTCATCAGAAAACAGATACGCAGTATTTT
TRBJ2-1 | . | . | TRBV7-8 | CASSLVGRPLLHEQFF | TGTGCCAGCAGCTTAGTGGGGAGACCCCTCCTCCATGAGCAGTTCTTC
TRBJ1-1 | . | TRBD1 | TRBV5-1 | CASSGGQLNTEAFF | TGCGCCAGCAGCGGGGGACAGTTGAACACTGAAGCTTTCTTT
TRBJ2-1 | once | TRBD2 | TRBV10-2 | CASSGVTSGRAIFRNEQFF | TGCGCCAGCAGTGGGGTTACTAGCGGGAGGGCTATATTCAGGAATGAGCAGTTCTTC
TRBJ1-1 | . | . | TRBV5-1 | CASSLEYGNTEAFF | TGCGCCAGCAGCTTGGAATACGGGAACACTGAAGCTTTCTTT
TRBJ2-1 | . | . | TRBV28 | CASSPLGDSYNEQFF | TGTGCCAGCAGTCCCTTAGGCGACTCCTACAATGAGCAGTTCTTC
TRBJ1-1 | . | . | TRBV28 | CASWPGWNTEAFF | TGTGCCAGCTGGCCAGGGTGGAACACTGAAGCTTTCTTT
TRBJ2-5 | . | . | TRBV28 | CASSLSPPRETQYF | TGTGCCAGCAGTTTAAGCCCACCCCGGGAGACCCAGTACTTC